This T cell receptor beta chain was obtained from a study of blood T cells in healthy people across ages. Next came a second PCR, run for about 7 to 11 cycles, which used a sample-barcoded 5' primer along with a J-beta primer mix. One entry per CDR3 protein results from TCRdb running MiXCR on the 5' RACE reads. This table holds over 500,000 distinct CDR3 sequences, around 50% found once. Trimming removed 0 bases from V and 5 bases from J, with 10 bases in between. Germline CDR1 reads DFQATT; CDR2 reads SNEGSKA (reference sequence). CDR3 length: 13 residues. The chain combines TRBV20-1 with TRBJ2-5, with D tentatively TRBD2 (5 bases). The receptor's source is a woman older than 75 in good health. The sequenced material came from blood. CDR3 in amino acids: CSAREGGEETQYF. As DNA, the CDR3 is TGCAGTGCTAGAGAGGGTGGGGAGGAGACCCAGTACTTC.